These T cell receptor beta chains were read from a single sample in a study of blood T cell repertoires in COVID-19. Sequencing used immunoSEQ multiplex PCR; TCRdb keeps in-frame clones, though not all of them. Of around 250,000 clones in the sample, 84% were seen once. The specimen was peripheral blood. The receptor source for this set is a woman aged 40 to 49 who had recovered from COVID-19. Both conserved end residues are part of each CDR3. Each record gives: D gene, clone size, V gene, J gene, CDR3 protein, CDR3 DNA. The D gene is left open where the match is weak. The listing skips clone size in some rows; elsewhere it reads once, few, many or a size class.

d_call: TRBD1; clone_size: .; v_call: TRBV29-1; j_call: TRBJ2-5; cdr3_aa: CSVLTGKTETQYF; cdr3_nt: TGCAGCGTCTTGACAGGGAAGACGGAGACCCAGTACTTC
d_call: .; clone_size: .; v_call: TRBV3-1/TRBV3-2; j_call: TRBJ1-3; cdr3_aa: CASSPQRGWPGHISGNTIYF; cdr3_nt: TGTGCCAGCAGCCCTCAACGTGGTTGGCCGGGACACATCTCTGGAAACACCATATATTTT
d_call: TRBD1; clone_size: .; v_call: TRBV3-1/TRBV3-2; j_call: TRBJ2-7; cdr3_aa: CASSPGQGADEQYF; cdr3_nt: TGTGCCAGCAGCCCGGGACAGGGGGCTGATGAGCAGTACTTC
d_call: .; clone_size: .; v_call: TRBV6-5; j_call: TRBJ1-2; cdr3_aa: CASSFPQGQGYGYTF; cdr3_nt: TGTGCCAGCAGTTTTCCTCAGGGGCAGGGCTATGGCTACACCTTC
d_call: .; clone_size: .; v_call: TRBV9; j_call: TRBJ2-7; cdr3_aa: CASSPYAGSSYEQYF; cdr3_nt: TGTGCCAGCAGCCCCTATGCGGGAAGCTCCTACGAGCAGTACTTC
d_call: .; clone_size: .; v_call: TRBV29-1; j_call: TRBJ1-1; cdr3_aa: CSVEDNPPEAFF; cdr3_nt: TGCAGCGTTGAGGACAACCCCCCTGAAGCTTTCTTT
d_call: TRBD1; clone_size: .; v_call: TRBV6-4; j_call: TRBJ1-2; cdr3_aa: CASSDVIGQGASGYTF; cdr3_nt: TGTGCCAGCAGTGACGTTATAGGACAGGGGGCCAGTGGCTACACCTTC
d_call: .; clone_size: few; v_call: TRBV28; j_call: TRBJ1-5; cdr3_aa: CASSLYSYNQPQHF; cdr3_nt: TGTGCCAGCAGTTTATACAGTTACAATCAGCCCCAGCATTTT
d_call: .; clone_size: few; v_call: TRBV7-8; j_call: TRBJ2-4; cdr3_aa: CASSLSRGGRNIQYF; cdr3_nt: TGTGCCAGCAGCTTGTCTCGAGGGGGTAGAAACATTCAGTACTTC
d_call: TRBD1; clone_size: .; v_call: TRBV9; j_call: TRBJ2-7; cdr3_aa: CASSPEGQGDYEQYF; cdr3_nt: TGTGCCAGCAGCCCTGAGGGACAGGGAGACTACGAGCAGTACTTC
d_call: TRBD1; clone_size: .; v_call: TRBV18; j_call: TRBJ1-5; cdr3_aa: CASSPETGYQPQHF; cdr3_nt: TGTGCCAGCTCACCAGAGACAGGGTATCAGCCCCAGCATTTT
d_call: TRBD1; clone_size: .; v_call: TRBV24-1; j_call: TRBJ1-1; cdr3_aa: CATIGQAGTEAFF; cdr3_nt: TGTGCCACCATTGGACAGGCAGGGACTGAAGCTTTCTTT
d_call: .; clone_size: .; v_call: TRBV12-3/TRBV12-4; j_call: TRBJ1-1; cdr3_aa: CASSWEGFTEAFF; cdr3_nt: TGTGCCAGCAGTTGGGAGGGGTTTACTGAAGCTTTCTTT
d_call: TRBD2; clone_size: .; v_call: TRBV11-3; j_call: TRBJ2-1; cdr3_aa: CASSSGLAGGRYEQFF; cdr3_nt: TGTGCCAGCAGCTCCGGCCTAGCGGGGGGCCGGTATGAGCAGTTCTTC
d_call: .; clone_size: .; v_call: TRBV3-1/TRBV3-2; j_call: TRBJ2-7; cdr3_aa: CASSPGGGVPYEQYF; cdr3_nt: TGTGCCAGCAGCCCCGGGGGTGGGGTCCCCTACGAGCAGTACTTC
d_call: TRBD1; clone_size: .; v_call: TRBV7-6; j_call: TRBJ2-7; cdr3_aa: CASSLGQGAVYEQYF; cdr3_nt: TGTGCCAGCAGCTTGGGACAGGGGGCGGTGTACGAGCAGTACTTC
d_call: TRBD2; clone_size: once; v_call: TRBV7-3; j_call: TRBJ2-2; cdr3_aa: CASSLTASGGASGELFF; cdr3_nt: TGTGCCAGCAGCTTAACCGCTAGCGGGGGGGCATCCGGGGAGCTGTTTTTT
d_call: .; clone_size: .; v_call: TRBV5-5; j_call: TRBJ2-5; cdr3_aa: CASSFVPRETQYF; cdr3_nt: TGTGCCAGCAGCTTCGTGCCGCGAGAGACCCAGTACTTC
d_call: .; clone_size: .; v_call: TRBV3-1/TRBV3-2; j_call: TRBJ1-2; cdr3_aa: CASSQDFQGRGYTF; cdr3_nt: TGTGCCAGCAGCCAAGATTTCCAGGGTAGAGGCTACACCTTC
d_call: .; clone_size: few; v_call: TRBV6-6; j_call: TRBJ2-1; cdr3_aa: CASSAGSSYNEQFF; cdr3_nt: TGTGCCAGCAGTGCCGGGAGCTCCTACAATGAGCAGTTCTTC
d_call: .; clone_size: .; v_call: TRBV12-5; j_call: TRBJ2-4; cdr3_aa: CASAGRGKNIQYF; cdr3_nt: TGTGCTAGTGCCGGAAGGGGCAAAAACATTCAGTACTTC
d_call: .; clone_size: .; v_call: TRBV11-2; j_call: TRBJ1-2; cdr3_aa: CASSSPQNYGYTF; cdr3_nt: TGTGCCAGCAGCTCTCCGCAGAACTATGGCTACACCTTC
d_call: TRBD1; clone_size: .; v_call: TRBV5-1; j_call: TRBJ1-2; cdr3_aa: CASSLGSGGSNYGYTF; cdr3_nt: TGCGCCAGCAGCTTGGGGTCAGGGGGATCTAACTATGGCTACACCTTC
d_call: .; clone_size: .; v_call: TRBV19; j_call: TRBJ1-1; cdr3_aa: CASSPGNFGGAFF; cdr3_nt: TGTGCCAGTAGCCCAGGAAACTTCGGGGGAGCTTTCTTT
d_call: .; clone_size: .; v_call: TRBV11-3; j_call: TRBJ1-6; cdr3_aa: CASRMDSYNSPLHF; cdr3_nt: TGTGCCAGCAGAATGGACAGTTATAATTCACCCCTCCACTTT
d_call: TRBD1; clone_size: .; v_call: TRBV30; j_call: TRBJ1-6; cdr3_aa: CAWSVGTGNNSPLHF; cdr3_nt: TGTGCCTGGAGTGTGGGGACAGGAAATAATTCACCCCTCCACTTT
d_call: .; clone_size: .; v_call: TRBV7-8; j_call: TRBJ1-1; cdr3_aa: CASSIQVGQMNTEAFF; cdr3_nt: TGTGCCAGCAGTATTCAAGTGGGGCAGATGAACACTGAAGCTTTCTTT
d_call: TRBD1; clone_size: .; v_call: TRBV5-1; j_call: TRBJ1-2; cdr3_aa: CASSFGTGLGYGYTF; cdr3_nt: TGCGCCAGCAGCTTCGGGACAGGGCTCGGCTATGGCTACACCTTC
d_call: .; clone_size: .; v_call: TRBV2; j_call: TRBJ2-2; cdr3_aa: CASSSRFGDGELFF; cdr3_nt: TGTGCCAGCAGCTCCAGGTTCGGGGACGGGGAGCTGTTTTTT
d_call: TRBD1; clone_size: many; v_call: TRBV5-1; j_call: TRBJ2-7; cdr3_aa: CASSLYRGLYEQYF; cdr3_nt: TGCGCCAGCAGCTTGTACAGGGGGCTTTACGAGCAGTACTTC
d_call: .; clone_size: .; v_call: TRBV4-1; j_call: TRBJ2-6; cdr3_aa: CASSQGRGSGANVLTF; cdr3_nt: TGCGCCAGCAGCCAAGGAAGAGGTTCCGGGGCCAACGTCCTGACTTTC
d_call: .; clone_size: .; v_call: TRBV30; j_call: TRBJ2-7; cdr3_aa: CAWGDRSNTYEQYF; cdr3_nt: TGTGCCTGGGGAGACAGGTCTAACACCTACGAGCAGTACTTC
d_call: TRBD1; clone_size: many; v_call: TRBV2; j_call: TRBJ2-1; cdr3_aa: CASSPDRGHFNEQFF; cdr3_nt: TGTGCCAGCAGTCCGGACAGGGGTCACTTCAATGAGCAGTTCTTC
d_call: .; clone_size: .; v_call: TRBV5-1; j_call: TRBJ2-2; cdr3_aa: CASSLDSNTGELFF; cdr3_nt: TGCGCCAGCAGCTTGGACAGTAACACCGGGGAGCTGTTTTTT
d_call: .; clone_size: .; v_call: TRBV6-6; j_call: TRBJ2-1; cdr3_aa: CASSYSGQSYNEQFF; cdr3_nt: TGTGCCAGCAGTTACTCAGGACAGAGTTACAATGAGCAGTTCTTC
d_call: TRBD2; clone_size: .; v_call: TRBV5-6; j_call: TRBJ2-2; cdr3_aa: CASTPSSSSGGSTGELFF; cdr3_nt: TGTGCCAGCACCCCATCTTCCTCTAGCGGAGGATCCACCGGGGAGCTGTTTTTT
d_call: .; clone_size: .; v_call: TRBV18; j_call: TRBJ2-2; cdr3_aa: CASSPTGWLTGELFF; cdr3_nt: TGTGCCAGCTCACCAACGGGGTGGTTGACCGGGGAGCTGTTTTTT
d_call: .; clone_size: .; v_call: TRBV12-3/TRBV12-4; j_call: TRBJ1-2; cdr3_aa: CASRGSGDGYTF; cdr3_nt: TGTGCCAGCAGAGGCTCGGGGGATGGCTACACCTTC
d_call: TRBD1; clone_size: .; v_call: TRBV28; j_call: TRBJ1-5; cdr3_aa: CASRLGQVGNQPQHF; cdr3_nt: TGTGCCAGCAGACTGGGACAGGTAGGCAATCAGCCCCAGCATTTT
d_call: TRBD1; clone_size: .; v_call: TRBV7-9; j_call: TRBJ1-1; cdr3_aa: CASSSTQGRNGAFF; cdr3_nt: TGTGCCAGCAGCTCAACACAGGGGAGAAATGGAGCTTTCTTT
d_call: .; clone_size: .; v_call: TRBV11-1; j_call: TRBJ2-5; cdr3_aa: CASSQGTEETQYF; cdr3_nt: TGTGCCAGCAGCCAGGGGACGGAAGAGACCCAGTACTTC
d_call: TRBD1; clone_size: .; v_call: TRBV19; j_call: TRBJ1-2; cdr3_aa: CASSSRTGTTNYGYTF; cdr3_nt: TGTGCCAGTAGTTCCCGGACAGGGACAACTAACTATGGCTACACCTTC
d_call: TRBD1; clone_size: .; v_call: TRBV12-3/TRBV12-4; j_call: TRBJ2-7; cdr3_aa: CASSRQGTEQYF; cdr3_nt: TGTGCCAGCAGTAGACAGGGGACGGAGCAGTACTTC
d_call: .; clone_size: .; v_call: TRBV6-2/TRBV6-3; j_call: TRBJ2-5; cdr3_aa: CASSSPGDIPQETQYF; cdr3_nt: TGTGCCAGCAGCTCTCCTGGGGACATTCCGCAAGAGACCCAGTACTTC
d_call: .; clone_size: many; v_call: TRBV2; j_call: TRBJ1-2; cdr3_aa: CASSLSWDTSYGYTF; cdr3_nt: TGTGCCAGCAGTTTATCTTGGGACACCAGCTATGGCTACACCTTC
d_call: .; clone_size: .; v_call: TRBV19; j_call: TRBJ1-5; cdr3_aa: CASSIGGGWSNQPQHF; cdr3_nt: TGTGCCAGTAGTATTGGGGGGGGATGGAGCAATCAGCCCCAGCATTTT
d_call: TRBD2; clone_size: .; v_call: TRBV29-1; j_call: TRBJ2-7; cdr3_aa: CSVYGLAGDSYEQYF; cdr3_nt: TGCAGCGTCTACGGACTAGCGGGGGACTCCTACGAGCAGTACTTC
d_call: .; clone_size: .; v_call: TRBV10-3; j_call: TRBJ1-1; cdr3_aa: CAITTGGGLWNTEAFF; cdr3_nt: TGTGCCATCACCACCGGGGGGGGACTCTGGAACACTGAAGCTTTCTTT
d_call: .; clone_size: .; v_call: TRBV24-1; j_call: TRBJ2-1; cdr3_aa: CATSERAGRPPYNEQFF; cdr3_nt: TGTGCCACCAGTGAGAGGGCGGGGCGGCCCCCCTACAATGAGCAGTTCTTC
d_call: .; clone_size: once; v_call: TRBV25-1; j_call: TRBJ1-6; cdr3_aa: CASSNPGQGSAPLHF; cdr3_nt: TGTGCCAGCAGTAACCCGGGACAAGGATCCGCACCCCTCCACTTT
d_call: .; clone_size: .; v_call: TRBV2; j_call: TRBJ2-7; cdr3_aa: CASRLGSGSEQYF; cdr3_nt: TGTGCCAGCAGGCTGGGGTCGGGATCCGAGCAGTACTTC
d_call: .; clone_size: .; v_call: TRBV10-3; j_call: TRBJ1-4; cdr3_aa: CAISDRGGTENNEKLFF; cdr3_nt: TGTGCCATCAGTGATCGAGGCGGGACGGAAAATAATGAAAAACTGTTTTTT
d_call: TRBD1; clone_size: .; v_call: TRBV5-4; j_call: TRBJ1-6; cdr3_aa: CASSLARGTGSSYNSPLHF; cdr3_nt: TGTGCCAGCAGCTTGGCCCGAGGGACAGGGAGCTCCTATAATTCACCCCTCCACTTT
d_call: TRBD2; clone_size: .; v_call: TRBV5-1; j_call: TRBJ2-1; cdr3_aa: CASSLVTSGVNEQFF; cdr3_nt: TGCGCCAGCAGCTTGGTTACTAGCGGGGTTAATGAGCAGTTCTTC
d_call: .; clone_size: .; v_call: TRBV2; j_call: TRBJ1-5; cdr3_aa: CASSEARGRGGQPQHF; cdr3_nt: TGTGCCAGCAGTGAAGCGAGGGGCAGGGGTGGTCAGCCCCAGCATTTT
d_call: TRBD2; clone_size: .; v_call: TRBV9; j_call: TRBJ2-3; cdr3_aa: CASSVLTSVSTDTQYF; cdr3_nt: TGTGCCAGCAGCGTATTGACTAGCGTTAGCACAGATACGCAGTATTTT
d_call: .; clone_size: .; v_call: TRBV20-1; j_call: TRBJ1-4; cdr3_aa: CSASLLGQGYEKLFF; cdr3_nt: TGCAGTGCTAGTCTGCTGGGGCAGGGCTATGAAAAACTGTTTTTT
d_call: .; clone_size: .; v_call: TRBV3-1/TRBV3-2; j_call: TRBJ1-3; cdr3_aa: CASSQAGVGGNTIYF; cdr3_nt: TGTGCCAGCAGCCAAGCAGGGGTAGGCGGAAACACCATATATTTT
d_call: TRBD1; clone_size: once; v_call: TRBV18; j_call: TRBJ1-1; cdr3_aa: CASSPDRETEAFF; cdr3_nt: TGTGCCAGCTCACCAGACAGGGAGACTGAAGCTTTCTTT